This T cell receptor beta chain emerged from a study of blood T cell repertoires in COVID-19. Repertoires were generated with immunoSEQ multiplex PCR, while TCRdb's copy carries only in-frame clones and drops some. This table has a few hundred thousand clones, 70% to 90% appearing once. Specimen: peripheral blood. This receptor was taken from a human donor in a cohort sampled during active COVID-19.

The CDR3: CASSLWASGYMSNEQFF. The CDR3 DNA reads TGTGCCAGCAGTTTATGGGCTAGCGGGTACATGAGCAATGAGCAGTTCTTC. The chain has TRBV27 and TRBJ2-1, with 8 positions matching TRBD2. Trimming at V came to 1 base and at J to 6 bases, leaving 11 bases not matched to a gene. CDR1 is MNHEY and CDR2 is SMNVEV in the germline V gene (reference sequence). CDR3 length: 17 residues.